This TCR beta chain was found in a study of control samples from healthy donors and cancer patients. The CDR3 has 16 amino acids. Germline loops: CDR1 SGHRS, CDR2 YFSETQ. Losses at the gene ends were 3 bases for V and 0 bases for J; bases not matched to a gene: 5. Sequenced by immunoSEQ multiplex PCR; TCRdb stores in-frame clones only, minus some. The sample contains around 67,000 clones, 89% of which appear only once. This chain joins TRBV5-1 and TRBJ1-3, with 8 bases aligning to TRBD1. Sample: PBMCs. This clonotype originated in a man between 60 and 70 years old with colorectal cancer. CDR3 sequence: CASSSGTGNSGNTIYF. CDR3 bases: TGCGCCAGCAGCTCCGGGACAGGAAACTCTGGAAACACCATATATTTT. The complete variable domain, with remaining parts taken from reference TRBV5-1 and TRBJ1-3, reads KAGVTQTPRYLIKTRGQQVTLSCSPISGHRSVSWYQQTPGQGLQFLFEYFSETQRNKGNFPGRFSGRQFSNSRSEMNVSTLELGDSALYLCASSSGTGNSGNTIYFGEGSWLTVV.